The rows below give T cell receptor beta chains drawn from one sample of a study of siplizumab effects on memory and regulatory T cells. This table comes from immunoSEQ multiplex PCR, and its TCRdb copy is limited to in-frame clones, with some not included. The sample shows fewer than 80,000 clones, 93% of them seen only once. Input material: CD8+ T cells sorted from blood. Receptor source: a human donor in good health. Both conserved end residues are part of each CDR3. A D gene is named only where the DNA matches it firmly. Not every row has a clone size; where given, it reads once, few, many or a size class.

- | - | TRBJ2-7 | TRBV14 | TGTGCCAGCAGCCAAATTTGGTCGGGGGAGCAGTACTTC | CASSQIWSGEQYF
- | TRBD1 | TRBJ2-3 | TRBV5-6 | TGTGCCAGCAGCACACCTCCGGGACAGGGAATCGCAGATACGCAGTATTTT | CASSTPPGQGIADTQYF
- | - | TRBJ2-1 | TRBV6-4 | TGTGCCAGCAGTGAAGACTCCTACAATGAGCAGTTCTTC | CASSEDSYNEQFF
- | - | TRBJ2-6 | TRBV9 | TGTGCCAGCAGCGACCCTAAAAGCTCTGGGGCCAACGTCCTGACTTTC | CASSDPKSSGANVLTF
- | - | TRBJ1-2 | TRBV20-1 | TGCAGTGCTAGAGATCAGCCGGAGTTCTTC | CSARDQPEFF
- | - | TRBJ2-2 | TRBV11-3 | TGTGCCAGCAGCTCCACTCCTCCCGGGGAGCTGTTTTTT | CASSSTPPGELFF
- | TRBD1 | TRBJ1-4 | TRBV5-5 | TGTGCCAGCAGCTTGGCGGGACAGACTAATGAAAAACTGTTTTTT | CASSLAGQTNEKLFF
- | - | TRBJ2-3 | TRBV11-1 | TGTGCCAGCAGCTTAGCCAGGACAGGCACAGATACGCAGTATTTT | CASSLARTGTDTQYF
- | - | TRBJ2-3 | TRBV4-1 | TGCGCCAGCAGCCAGCCGCTGGGGGATACGCAGTATTTT | CASSQPLGDTQYF
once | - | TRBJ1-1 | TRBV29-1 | TGCAGCGTTTCCAGGGGAAGCGGCACTGAAGCTTTCTTT | CSVSRGSGTEAFF
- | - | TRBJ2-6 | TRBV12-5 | TGTGCTAGTGGTTTGTGGGCGCTGAGCTCTGGGGCCAACGTCCTGACTTTC | CASGLWALSSGANVLTF
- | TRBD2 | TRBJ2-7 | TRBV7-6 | TGTGCCAGCAGCCCAAATGCAGATAGCGGGGGTATTGAGCAGTACTTC | CASSPNADSGGIEQYF
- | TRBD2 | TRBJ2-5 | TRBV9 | TGTGCCAGCAGCGTAGACGGGGGGTACCAAGAGACCCAGTACTTC | CASSVDGGYQETQYF
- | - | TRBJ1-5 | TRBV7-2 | TGTGCCAGCAGCTTAGATGGATATAGCAATCAGCCCCAGCATTTT | CASSLDGYSNQPQHF
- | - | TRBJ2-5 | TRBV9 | TGTGCCAGCAGCGTCAACCAAGAGACCCAGTACTTC | CASSVNQETQYF
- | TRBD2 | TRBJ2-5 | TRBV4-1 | TGCGCCAGCAGCCAAGATAAGCTAGCGGGTGGGGAGACCCAGTACTTC | CASSQDKLAGGETQYF
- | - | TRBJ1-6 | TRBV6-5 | TGTGCCAGCAGTTATATTGGGGGCACGAATTCACCCCTCCACTTT | CASSYIGGTNSPLHF
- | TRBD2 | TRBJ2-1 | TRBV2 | TGTGCCAGCAGTTATAGCGGGGGGGACTATAATGAGCAGTTCTTC | CASSYSGGDYNEQFF
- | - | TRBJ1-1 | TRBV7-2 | TGTGCCAGCCGGACTCTTATGAACACTGAAGCTTTCTTT | CASRTLMNTEAFF
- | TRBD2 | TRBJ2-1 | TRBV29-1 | TGCAGCGCAACGATTACTAGCGGGGGGGCATGGGAGCAGTTCTTC | CSATITSGGAWEQFF
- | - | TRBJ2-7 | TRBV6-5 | TGTGCCAGCAGTCTGAGTAGGCAGTACTTC | CASSLSRQYF
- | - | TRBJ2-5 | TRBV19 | TGTGCCAGTAGTATAGTTCTAGGGTTAGAGACCCAGTACTTC | CASSIVLGLETQYF
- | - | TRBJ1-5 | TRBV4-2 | TGTGCCAGCAGAAAGGGAGATCAGCCCCAGCATTTT | CASRKGDQPQHF
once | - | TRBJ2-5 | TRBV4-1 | TGCGCCAGCAGCCAAGTGTCTGGGGAGACCCAGTACTTC | CASSQVSGETQYF
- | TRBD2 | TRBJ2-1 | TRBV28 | TGTGCCACCGTCCGGGGGGTTGAGCAGTTCTTC | CATVRGVEQFF
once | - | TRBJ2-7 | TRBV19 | TGTGCCAGTAGTATGGGGGGTCGGCTCTACGAGCAGTACTTC | CASSMGGRLYEQYF
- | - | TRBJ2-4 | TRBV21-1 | TGTGCCAGCAGCAAATTTGGGACATTCGTAGCCAAAAACATTCAGTACTTC | CASSKFGTFVAKNIQYF
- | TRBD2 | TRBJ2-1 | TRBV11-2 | TGTGCCAGCAGCTTGGGGGAGGGTAATGAGCAGTTCTTC | CASSLGEGNEQFF
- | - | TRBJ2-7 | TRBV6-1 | TGTGCCAGCAGTGAATGGGGTCCTTCGACTCTGGGGGCCTACGAGCAGTACTTC | CASSEWGPSTLGAYEQYF
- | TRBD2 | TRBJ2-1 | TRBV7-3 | TGTGCCAGCAGCCGCTTTGCGGGGGGCAATGAGCAGTTCTTC | CASSRFAGGNEQFF
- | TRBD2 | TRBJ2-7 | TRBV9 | TGTGCCAGCAGCGTAGGCGCGGGGGGACTCGAGCAGTACTTC | CASSVGAGGLEQYF
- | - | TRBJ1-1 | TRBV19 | TGTGCCAGTAGTGCCACCATGAACACTGAAGCTTTCTTT | CASSATMNTEAFF
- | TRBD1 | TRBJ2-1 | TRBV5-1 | TGCGCCAGCAGTACCGGGACAGGGTGGAATGAGCAGTTCTTC | CASSTGTGWNEQFF
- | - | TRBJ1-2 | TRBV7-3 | TGTGCCAGCAGCTTAGACGGGAACTATGGCTACACCTTC | CASSLDGNYGYTF